This T cell receptor (beta chain) was sequenced for a study of CD8 T cells in Susac syndrome. Roughly 0.45 to 1 ug RNA was reverse transcribed with random hexamers. TCRdb processed the immunoSEQ multiplex PCR reads anew with MiXCR; each CDR3 protein has one entry. The sample holds 400,000 or so distinct CDR3 sequences, about 85% seen once. This clonotype occurred a few times. The CDR3 runs to 16 residues. Germline loops: CDR1 MNHNS, CDR2 SASEGT. Germline trimming cut 7 bases from V and 4 bases from J; bases unmatched to any gene: 12. The receptor was isolated from a human donor with multiple sclerosis. Material: CD8+ T cells from PBMCs. This sequence joins TRBV6-1 and TRBJ2-7; 11 nucleotides align to TRBD1. CDR3 loop: CASNQYRTGGQYEQYF. The CDR3 region has the DNA TGTGCCAGCAACCAGTACAGGACAGGGGGCCAGTACGAGCAGTACTTC.